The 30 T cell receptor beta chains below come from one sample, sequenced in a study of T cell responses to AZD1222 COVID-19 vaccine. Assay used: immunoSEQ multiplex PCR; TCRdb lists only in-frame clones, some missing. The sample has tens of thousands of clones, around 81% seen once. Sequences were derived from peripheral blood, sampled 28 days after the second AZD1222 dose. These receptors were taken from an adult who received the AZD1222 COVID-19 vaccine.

In DNA, the CDR3 is TGTGCCAGCAGCTGGACAGGGGGCAATCAGCCCCAGCATTTT. This translates into CASSWTGGNQPQHF. The chain couples TRBV7-2 to TRBJ1-5; 9 bases agree with TRBD1. J gave up 2 bases and V 4 bases, and 0 bases lay outside the gene matches. The CDR3 runs 14 residues. The germline V gene encodes CDR1 SGHTA and CDR2 FQGNSA.

This chain's CDR3 is CASNRTGGKHGYTF. The CDR3 nucleotides are TGTGCCAGTAACAGGACAGGGGGGAAACATGGCTACACCTTC. This rearrangement joins TRBV19 to TRBJ1-2; 10 bases fit TRBD1. Germline CDR1 is LNHDA and CDR2 is SQIVND (reference sequence). The CDR3 runs 14 residues. V lost 7 bases and J lost 6; bases outside the gene matches: 8.

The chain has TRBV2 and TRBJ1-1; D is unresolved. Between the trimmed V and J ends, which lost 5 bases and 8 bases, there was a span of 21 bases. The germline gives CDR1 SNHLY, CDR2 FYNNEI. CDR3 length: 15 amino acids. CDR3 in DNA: TGTGCCAGCAGTCATGAACCGGCCAGGAAAAGAGAAGCTTTCTTT. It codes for CASSHEPARKREAFF.

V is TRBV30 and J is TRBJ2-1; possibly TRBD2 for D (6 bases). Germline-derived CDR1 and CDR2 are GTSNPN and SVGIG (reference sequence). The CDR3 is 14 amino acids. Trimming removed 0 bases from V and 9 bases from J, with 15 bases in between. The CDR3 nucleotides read TGTGCCTGGAGTGTATTGACGACCGGGGGTGAGCAGTTCTTC. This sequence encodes CAWSVLTTGGEQFF.

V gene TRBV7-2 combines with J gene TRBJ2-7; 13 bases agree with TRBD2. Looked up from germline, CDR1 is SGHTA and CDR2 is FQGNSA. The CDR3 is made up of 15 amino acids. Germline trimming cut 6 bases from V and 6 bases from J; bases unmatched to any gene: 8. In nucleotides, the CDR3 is TGTGCCAGCAGACCTCAACTAGCGGGAGGGTTCGAGCAGTACTTC. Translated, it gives CASRPQLAGGFEQYF.

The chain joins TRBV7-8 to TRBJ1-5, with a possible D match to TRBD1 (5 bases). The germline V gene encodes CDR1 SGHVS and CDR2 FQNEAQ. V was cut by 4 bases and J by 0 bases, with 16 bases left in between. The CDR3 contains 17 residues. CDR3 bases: TGTGCCAGCAGCTCTAGTCAGGTGGGGGTTAGCAATCAGCCCCAGCATTTT. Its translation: CASSSSQVGVSNQPQHF.

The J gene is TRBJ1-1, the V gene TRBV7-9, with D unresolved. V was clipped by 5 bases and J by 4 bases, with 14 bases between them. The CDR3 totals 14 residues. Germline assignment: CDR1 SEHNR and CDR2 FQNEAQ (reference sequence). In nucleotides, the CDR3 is TGTGCCAGCAGCGATATAACGAAAGGCACTGAAGCTTTCTTT. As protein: CASSDITKGTEAFF.

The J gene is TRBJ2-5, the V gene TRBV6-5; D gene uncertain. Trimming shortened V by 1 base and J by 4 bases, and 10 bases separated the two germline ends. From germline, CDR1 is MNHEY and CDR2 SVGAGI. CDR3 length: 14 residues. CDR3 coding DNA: TGTGCCAGCAGTTACTTGGGCAATGGAGAGACCCAGTACTTC. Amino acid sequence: CASSYLGNGETQYF.

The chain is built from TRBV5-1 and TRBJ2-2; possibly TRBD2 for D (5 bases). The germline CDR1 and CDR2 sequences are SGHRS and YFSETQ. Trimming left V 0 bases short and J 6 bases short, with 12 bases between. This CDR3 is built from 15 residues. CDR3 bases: TGCGCCAGCAGCTTGGCGGACTTGTTGGCCGGGGAGCTGTTTTTT. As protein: CASSLADLLAGELFF.

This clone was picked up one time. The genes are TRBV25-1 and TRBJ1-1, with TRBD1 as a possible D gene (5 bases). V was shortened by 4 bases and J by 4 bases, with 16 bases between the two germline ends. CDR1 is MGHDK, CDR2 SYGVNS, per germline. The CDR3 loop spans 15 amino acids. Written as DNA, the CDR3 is TGTGCCAGCAGTGGTGCGGGGGACCCGGCCACTGAAGCTTTCTTT. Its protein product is CASSGAGDPATEAFF.

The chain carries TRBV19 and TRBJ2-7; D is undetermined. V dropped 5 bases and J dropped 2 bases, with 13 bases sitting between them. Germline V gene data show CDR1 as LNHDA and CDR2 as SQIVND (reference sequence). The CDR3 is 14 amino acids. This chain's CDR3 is CASSAPGRAYEQYF. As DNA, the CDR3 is TGTGCCAGTAGTGCCCCCGGAAGAGCCTACGAGCAGTACTTC.

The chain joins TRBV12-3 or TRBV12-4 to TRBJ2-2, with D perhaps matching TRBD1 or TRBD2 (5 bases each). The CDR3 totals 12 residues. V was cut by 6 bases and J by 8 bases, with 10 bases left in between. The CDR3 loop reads CASSGTRGELFF. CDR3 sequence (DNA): TGTGCCAGCAGCGGGACGAGGGGGGAGCTGTTTTTT.

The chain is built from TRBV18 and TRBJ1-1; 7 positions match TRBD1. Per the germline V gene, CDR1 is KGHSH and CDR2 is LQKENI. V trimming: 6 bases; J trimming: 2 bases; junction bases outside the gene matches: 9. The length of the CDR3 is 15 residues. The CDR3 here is CASSRRQGPNTEAFF. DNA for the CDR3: TGTGCCAGCTCCCGCCGACAGGGCCCCAACACTGAAGCTTTCTTT.

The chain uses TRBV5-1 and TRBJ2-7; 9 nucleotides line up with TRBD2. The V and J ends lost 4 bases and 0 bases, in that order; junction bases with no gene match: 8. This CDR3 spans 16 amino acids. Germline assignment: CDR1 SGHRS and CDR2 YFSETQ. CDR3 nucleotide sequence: TGCGCCAGCAGCCCCGGACTAGCGCGGAGCTCCTACGAGCAGTACTTC. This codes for CASSPGLARSSYEQYF.

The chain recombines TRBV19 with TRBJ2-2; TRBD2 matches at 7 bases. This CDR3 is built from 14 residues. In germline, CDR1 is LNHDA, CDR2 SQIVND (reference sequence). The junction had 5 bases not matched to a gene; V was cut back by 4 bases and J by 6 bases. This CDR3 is CASSKAGVPGELFF. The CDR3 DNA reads TGTGCCAGTAGTAAGGCGGGAGTCCCCGGGGAGCTGTTTTTT.

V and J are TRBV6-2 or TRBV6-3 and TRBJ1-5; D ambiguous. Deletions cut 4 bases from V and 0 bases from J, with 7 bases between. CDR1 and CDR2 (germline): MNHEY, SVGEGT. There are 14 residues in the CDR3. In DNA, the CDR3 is TGTGCCAGCAGTTCCGGCTATAGCAATCAGCCCCAGCATTTT. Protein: CASSSGYSNQPQHF.

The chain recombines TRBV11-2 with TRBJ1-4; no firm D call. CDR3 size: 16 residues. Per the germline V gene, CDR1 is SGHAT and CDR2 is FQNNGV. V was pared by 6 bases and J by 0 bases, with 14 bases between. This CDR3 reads CASSLRLPPTNEKLFF. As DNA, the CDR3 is TGTGCCAGCAGTCTCCGATTACCCCCAACTAATGAAAAACTGTTTTTT.

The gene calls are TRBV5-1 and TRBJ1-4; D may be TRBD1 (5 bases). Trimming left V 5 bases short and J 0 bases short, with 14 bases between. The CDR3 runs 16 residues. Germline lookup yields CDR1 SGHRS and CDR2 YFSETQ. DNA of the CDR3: TGCGCCAGCAGGGTACAGGCGGGGGCAACTAATGAAAAACTGTTTTTT. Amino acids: CASRVQAGATNEKLFF.

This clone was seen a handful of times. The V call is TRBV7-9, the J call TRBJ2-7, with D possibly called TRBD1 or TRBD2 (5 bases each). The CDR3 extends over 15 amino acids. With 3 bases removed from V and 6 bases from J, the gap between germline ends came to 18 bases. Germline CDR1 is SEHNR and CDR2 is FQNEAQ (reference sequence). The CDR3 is CASSLGSGNGGEQYF. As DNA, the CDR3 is TGTGCCAGCAGCTTGGGCTCGGGAAATGGGGGCGAGCAGTACTTC.

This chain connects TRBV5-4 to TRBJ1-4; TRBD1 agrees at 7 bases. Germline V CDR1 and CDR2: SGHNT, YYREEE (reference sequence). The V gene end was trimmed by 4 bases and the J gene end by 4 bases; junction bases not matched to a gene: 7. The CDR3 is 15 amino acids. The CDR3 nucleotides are TGTGCCAGCAGCACCAACAGGGGACTTAATGAAAAACTGTTTTTT. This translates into CASSTNRGLNEKLFF.

In DNA form, the CDR3 reads TGTGCCAGCAGCCGCACCCCGGGAAACACCATATATTTT. As protein: CASSRTPGNTIYF. The gene calls are TRBV7-9 and TRBJ1-3; D is unclear. Deletions cut 5 bases from V and 4 bases from J, with 9 bases between. This CDR3 is built from 13 residues. Germline loops: CDR1 SEHNR, CDR2 FQNEAQ (reference sequence).

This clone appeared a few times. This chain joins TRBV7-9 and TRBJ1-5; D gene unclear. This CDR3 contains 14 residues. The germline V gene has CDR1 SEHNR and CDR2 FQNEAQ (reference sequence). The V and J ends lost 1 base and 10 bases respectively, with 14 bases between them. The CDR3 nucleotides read TGTGCCAGCAGCTTAGGGAACCAACCCGGTCCCCAGCATTTT. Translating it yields CASSLGNQPGPQHF.

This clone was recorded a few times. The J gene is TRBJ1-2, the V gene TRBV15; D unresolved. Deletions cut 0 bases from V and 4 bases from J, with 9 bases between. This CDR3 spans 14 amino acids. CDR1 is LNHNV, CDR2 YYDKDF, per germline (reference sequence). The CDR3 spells CATSRDWDLYGYTF. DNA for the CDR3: TGTGCCACCAGCAGAGATTGGGATCTCTATGGCTACACCTTC.

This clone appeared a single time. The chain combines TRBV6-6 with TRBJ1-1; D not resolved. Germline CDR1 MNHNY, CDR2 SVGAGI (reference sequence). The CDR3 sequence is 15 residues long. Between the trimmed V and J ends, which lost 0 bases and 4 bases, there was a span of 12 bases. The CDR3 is CASSYSKGWSTEAFF. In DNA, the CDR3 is TGTGCCAGCAGTTACTCGAAAGGGTGGAGCACTGAAGCTTTCTTT.

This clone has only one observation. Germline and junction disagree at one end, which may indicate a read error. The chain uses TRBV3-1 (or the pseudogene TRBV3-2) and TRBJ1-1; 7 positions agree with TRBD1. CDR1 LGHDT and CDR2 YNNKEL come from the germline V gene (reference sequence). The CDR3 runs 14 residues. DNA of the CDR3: TGTGCCAGCAGCCATACAGGGGTGAAGACTGAAGCTTTCTTT. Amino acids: CASSHTGVKTEAFF.

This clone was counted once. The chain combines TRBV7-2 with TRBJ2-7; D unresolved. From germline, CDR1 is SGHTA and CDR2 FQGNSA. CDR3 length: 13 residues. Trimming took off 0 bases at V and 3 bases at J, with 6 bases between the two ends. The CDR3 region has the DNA TGTGCCAGCAGCTTAGCGAAGGGCTACGAGCAGTACTTC. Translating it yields CASSLAKGYEQYF.

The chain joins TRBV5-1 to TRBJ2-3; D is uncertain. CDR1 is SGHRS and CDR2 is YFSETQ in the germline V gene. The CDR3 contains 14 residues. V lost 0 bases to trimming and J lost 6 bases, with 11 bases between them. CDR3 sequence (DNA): TGCGCCAGCAGCTTGGAAAGGTTTAGGGATACGCAGTATTTT. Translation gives CASSLERFRDTQYF. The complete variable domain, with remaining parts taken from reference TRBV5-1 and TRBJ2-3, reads KAGVTQTPRYLIKTRGQQVTLSCSPISGHRSVSWYQQTPGQGLQFLFEYFSETQRNKGNFPGRFSGRQFSNSRSEMNVSTLELGDSALYLCASSLERFRDTQYFGPGTRLTVL.

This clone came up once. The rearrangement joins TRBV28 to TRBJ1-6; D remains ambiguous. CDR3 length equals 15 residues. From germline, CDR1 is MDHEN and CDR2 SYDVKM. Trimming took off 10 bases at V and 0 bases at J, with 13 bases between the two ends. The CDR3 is CAIQRASSYNSPLHF. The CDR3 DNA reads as TGTGCCATACAAAGGGCGAGCTCCTATAATTCACCCCTCCACTTT.

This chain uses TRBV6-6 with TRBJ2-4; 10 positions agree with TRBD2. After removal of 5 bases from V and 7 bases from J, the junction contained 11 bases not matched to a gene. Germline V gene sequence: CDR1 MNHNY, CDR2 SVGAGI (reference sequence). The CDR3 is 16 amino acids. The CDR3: CASSKLAGVFGNIQYF. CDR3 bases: TGTGCCAGCAGTAAGCTAGCGGGAGTTTTTGGTAACATTCAGTACTTC.

The CDR3 DNA reads as TGTGCCAGCAGCGTCGGGACAGGGGGGAATATTTCACCCCTCCACTTT. Translation: CASSVGTGGNISPLHF. The chain combines TRBV7-6 with TRBJ1-6, with 11 bases fitting TRBD1. This CDR3 has 16 amino acids. The germline V gene has CDR1 SGHVS and CDR2 FNYEAQ. Trimming removed 5 bases from V and 9 bases from J; junction bases left unmatched: 9. The entire variable domain, with the rest obtained from reference TRBV7-6 and TRBJ1-6, is as follows: GAGVSQSPRYKVTKRGQDVALRCDPISGHVSLYWYRQALGQGPEFLTYFNYEAQQDKSGLPNDRFSAERPEGSISTLTIQRTEQRDSAMYRCASSVGTGGNISPLHFGNGTRLTVT.